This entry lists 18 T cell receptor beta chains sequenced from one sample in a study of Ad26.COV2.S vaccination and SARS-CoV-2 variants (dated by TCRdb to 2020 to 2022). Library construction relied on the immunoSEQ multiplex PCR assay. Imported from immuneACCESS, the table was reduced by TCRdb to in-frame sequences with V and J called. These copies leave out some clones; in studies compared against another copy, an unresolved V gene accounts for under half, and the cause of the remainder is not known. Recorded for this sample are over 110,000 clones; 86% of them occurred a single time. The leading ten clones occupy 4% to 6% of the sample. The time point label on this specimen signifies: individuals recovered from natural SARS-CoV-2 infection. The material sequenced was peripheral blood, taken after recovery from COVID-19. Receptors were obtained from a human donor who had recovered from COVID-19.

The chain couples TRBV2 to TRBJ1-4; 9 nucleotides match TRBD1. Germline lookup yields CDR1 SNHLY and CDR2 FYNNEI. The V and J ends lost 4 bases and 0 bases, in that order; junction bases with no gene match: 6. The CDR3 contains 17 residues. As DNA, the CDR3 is TGTGCCAGCAGTGGGGACAGGGCTGCTCCAACTAATGAAAAACTGTTTTTT. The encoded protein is CASSGDRAAPTNEKLFF.

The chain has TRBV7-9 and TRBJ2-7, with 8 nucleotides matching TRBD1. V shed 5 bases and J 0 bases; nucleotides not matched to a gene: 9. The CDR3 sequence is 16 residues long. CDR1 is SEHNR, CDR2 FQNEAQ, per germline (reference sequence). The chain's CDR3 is CASSDDRGDLSYEQYF. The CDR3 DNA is TGTGCCAGCAGCGATGACAGGGGCGACCTCTCCTACGAGCAGTACTTC.

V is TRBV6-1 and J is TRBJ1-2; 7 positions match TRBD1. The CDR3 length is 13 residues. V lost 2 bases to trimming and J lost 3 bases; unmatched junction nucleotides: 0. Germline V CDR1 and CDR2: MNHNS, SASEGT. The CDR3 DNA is TGTGCCAGCAGTGAACAGGGGGACTATGGCTACACCTTC. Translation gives CASSEQGDYGYTF.

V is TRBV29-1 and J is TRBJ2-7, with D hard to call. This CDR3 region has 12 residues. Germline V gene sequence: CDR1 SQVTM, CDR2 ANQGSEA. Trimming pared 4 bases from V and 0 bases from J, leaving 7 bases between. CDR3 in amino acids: CSVVDGSYEQYF. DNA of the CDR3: TGCAGCGTTGTCGACGGCTCCTACGAGCAGTACTTC.

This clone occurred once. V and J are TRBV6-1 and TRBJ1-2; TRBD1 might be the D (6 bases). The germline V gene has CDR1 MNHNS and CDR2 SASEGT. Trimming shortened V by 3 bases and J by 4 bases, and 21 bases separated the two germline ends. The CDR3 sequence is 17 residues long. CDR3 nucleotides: TGTGCCAGCAGTGACGGGGGCAGGGGACCCCCTCCCTATGGCTACACCTTC. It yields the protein CASSDGGRGPPPYGYTF.

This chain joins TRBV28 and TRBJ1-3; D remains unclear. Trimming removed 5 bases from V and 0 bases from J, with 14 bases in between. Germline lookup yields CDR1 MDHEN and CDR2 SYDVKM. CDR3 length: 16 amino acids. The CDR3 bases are TGTGCCAGCAGTCTCAGTGGGGTCTCCTCTGGAAACACCATATATTTT. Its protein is CASSLSGVSSGNTIYF.

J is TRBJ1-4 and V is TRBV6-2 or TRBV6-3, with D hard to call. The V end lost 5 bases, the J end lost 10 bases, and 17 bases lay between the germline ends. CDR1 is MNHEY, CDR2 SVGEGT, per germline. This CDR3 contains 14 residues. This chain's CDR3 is CASSTTSKTGKLFF. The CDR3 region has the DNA TGTGCCAGCAGTACCACAAGTAAGACGGGAAAACTGTTTTTT.

The CDR3 region has the DNA TGTGCCAGCGGGGGCGCTAGGACAGGGAACACTGAAGCTTTCTTT. It codes for CASGGARTGNTEAFF. This rearrangement joins TRBV6-5 to TRBJ1-1; 7 nucleotides line up with TRBD1. The CDR3 loop spans 15 amino acids. From germline, CDR1 is MNHEY and CDR2 SVGAGI. V trimming: 8 bases; J trimming: 1 base; junction bases outside the gene matches: 10.

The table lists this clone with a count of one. The CDR3 region has the DNA TGTGCCAGCAGTTACGGGATGGGTTATGGCTACACCTTC. Its protein is CASSYGMGYGYTF. The chain couples TRBV6-5 to TRBJ1-2, with D hard to call. The CDR3 is 13 residues long. The germline V gene encodes CDR1 MNHEY and CDR2 SVGAGI. V was clipped by 2 bases and J by 5 bases, with 9 bases between them.

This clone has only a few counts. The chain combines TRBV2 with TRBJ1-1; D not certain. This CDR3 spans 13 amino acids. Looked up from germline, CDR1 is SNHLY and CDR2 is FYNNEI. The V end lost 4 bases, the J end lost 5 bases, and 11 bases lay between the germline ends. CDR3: CASSVSHETEAFF. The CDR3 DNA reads TGTGCCAGCAGTGTGAGCCACGAGACTGAAGCTTTCTTT.

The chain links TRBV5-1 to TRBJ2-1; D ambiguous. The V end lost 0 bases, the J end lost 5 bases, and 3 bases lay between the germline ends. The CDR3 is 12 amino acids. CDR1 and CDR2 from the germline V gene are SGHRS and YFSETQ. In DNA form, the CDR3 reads TGCGCCAGCAGCTTGGCAAACAATGAGCAGTTCTTC. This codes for CASSLANNEQFF.

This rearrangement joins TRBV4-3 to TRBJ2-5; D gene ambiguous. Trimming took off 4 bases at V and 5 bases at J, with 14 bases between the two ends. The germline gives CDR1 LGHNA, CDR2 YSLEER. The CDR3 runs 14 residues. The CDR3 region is CASSPKIWTETQYF. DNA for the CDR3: TGCGCCAGCAGCCCCAAGATATGGACGGAGACCCAGTACTTC.

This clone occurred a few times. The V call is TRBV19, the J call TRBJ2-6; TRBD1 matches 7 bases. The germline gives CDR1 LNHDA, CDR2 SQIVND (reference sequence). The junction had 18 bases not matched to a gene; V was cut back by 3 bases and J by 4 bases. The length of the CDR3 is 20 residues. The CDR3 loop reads CASSIPPGQHGASGANVLTF. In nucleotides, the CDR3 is TGTGCCAGTAGTATTCCCCCGGGACAGCATGGTGCATCCGGGGCCAACGTCCTGACTTTC.

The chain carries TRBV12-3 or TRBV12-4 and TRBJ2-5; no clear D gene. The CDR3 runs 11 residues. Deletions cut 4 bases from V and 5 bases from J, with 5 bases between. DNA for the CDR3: TGTGCCAGCAGTTCTGATGAGACCCAGTACTTC. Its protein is CASSSDETQYF.

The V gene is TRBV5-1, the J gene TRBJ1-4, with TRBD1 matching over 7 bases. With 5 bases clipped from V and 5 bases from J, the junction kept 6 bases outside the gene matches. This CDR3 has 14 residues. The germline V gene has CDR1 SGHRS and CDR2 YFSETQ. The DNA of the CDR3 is TGCGCCAGCAGGTTACAGGGGTCGAATGAAAAACTGTTTTTT. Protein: CASRLQGSNEKLFF. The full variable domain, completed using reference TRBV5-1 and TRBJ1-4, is KAGVTQTPRYLIKTRGQQVTLSCSPISGHRSVSWYQQTPGQGLQFLFEYFSETQRNKGNFPGRFSGRQFSNSRSEMNVSTLELGDSALYLCASRLQGSNEKLFFGSGTQLSVL.

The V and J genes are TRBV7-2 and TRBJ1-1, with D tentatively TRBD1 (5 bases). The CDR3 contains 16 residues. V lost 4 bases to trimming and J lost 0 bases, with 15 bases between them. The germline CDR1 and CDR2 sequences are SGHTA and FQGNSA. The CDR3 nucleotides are TGTGCCAGCAGCTCCCGCCCCGGGGGGTTGAACACTGAAGCTTTCTTT. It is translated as CASSSRPGGLNTEAFF.

The CDR3 here is CASSGQDRGDQPQHF. CDR3 DNA: TGCGCCAGCAGTGGTCAGGACAGGGGAGATCAGCCCCAGCATTTT. The chain combines TRBV10-2 with TRBJ1-5, with TRBD1 matching 9 bases. Germline loops: CDR1 WSHSY, CDR2 SAAADI. Losses at the gene ends were 4 bases for V and 5 bases for J; bases not matched to a gene: 6. The CDR3 extends over 15 amino acids.

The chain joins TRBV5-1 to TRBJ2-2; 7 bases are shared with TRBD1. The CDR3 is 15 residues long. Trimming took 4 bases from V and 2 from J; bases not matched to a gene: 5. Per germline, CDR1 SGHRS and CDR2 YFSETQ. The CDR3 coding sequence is TGCGCCAGCAGCCCTTGGGACAGTAACACCGGGGAGCTGTTTTTT. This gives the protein CASSPWDSNTGELFF.